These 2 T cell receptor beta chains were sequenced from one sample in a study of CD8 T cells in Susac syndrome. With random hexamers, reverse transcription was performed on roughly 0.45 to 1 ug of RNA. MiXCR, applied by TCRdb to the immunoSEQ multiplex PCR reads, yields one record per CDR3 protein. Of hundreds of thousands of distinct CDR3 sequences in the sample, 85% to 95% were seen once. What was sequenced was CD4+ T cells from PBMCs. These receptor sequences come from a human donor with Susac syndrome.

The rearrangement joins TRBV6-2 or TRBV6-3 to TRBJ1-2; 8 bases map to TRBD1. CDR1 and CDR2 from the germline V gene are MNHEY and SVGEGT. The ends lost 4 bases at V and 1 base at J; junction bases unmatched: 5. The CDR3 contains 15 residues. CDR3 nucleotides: TGTGCCAGCAGTTTCCAGGGGGCGAATAACTATGGCTACACCTTC. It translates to CASSFQGANNYGYTF.

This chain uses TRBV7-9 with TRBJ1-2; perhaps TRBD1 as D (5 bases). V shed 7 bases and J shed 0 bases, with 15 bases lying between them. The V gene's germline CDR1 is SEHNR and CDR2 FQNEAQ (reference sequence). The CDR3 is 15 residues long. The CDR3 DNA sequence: TGTGCCAGCACCAACCCGGGGCTTGCTAACTATGGCTACACCTTC. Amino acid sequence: CASTNPGLANYGYTF.